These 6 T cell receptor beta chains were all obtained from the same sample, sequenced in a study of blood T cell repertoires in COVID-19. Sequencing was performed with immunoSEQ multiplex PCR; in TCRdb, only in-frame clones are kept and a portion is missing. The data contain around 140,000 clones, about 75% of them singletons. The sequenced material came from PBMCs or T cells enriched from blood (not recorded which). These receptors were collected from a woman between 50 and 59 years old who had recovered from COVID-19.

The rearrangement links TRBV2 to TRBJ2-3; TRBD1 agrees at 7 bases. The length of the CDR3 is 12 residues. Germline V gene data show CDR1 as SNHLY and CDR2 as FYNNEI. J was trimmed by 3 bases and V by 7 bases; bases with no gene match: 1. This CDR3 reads CASKTGTDTQYF. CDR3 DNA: TGTGCCAGCAAGACAGGGACAGATACGCAGTATTTT.

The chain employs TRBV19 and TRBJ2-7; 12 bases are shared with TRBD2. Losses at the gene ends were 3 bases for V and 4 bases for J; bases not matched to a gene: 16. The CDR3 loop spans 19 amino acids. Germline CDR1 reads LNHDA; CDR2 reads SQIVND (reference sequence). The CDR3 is CASSMGRLAGAIQPYEQYF. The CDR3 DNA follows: TGTGCCAGTAGTATGGGGCGACTAGCGGGGGCCATACAACCTTACGAGCAGTACTTC.

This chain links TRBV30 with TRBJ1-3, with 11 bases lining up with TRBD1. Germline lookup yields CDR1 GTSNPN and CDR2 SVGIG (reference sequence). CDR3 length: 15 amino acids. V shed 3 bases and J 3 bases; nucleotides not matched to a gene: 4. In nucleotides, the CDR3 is TGTGCCTGGAGCCTGGGACAGGGGGTTGGAAACACCATATATTTT. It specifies CAWSLGQGVGNTIYF.

The CDR3 spells CASSPRRGGDTEAFF. In DNA form, the CDR3 reads TGTGCCAGCAGCCCCAGAAGGGGGGGGGACACTGAAGCTTTCTTT. The V call is TRBV9, the J call TRBJ1-1; perhaps TRBD1 as D (6 bases). V was clipped by 4 bases and J by 3 bases, with 16 bases between them. The CDR3 has 15 amino acids. Germline V gene sequence: CDR1 SGDLS, CDR2 YYNGEE.

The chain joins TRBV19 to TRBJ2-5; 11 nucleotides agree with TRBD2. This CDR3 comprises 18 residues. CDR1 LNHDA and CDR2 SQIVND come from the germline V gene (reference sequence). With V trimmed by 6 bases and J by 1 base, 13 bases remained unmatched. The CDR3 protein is CASRRTGTSGRFQETQYF. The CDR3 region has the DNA TGTGCCAGTAGGAGAACCGGGACTAGCGGTCGGTTCCAAGAGACCCAGTACTTC.

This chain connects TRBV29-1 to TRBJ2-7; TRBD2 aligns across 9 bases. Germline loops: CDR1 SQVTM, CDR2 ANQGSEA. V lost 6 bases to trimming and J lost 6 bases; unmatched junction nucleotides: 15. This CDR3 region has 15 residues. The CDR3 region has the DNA TGCAGCGTGGTAGGGGATAGCGGGAGTTTGGGCGAGCAGTACTTC. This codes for CSVVGDSGSLGEQYF.